The entry below gives a single TCR beta chain sequence along with its context. Its antigen is undetermined. The sample originates from a study of vaccination and CD4 T cells after COVID-19. Across the study: The makeup of the convalescents was six males and four females, two of them Hispanic. Study-wide results and caveats: The authors identified 304 of 307 vaccine-specific clones in convalescent patients as spike mono-reactive.

As to treatment: roughly 10-day PBMC culture with coronavirus spike peptide pools or control peptides (ViraFEST assay). V lost 0 bases, J lost 4 bases, and 9 bases lay in between. Germline V gives CDR1 GTSNPN, CDR2 SVGIG (reference sequence). The CDR3 has 13 amino acids. Cultured CD4+ T-cell DNA underwent Oncomine TCR Beta short-read sequencing. TCRdb used MiXCR to reprocess the PCR reads, holding one entry per CDR3 protein. Here the sample spans about 14,000 distinct CDR3 sequences, roughly two fifths being singletons. The input for sequencing was CD4+ T cells from blood, cultured in vitro, taken after SARS-CoV-2 vaccination. The clonotype was recovered from a human donor who had recovered from COVID-19. The V gene is TRBV30, the J gene TRBJ1-2; D call uncertain. CDR3 in amino acids: CAWSVGRTYGYTF. The CDR3 DNA reads TGTGCCTGGAGTGTTGGCCGGACCTATGGCTACACCTTC.